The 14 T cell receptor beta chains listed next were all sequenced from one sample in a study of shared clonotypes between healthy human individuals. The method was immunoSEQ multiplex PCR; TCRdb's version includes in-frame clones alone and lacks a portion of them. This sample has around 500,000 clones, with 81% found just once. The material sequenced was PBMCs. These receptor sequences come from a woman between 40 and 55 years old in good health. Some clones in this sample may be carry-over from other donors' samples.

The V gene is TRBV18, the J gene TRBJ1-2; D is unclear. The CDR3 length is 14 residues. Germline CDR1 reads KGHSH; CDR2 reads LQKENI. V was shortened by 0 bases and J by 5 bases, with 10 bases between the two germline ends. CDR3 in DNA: TGTGCCAGCTCACCACCGAACGGTTTTTATGGCTACACCTTC. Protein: CASSPPNGFYGYTF. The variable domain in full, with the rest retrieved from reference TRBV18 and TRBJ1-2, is NAGVMQNPRHLVRRRGQEARLRCSPMKGHSHVYWYRQLPEEGLKFMVYLQKENIIDESGMPKERFSAEFPKEGPSILRIQQVVRGDSAAYFCASSPPNGFYGYTFGSGTRLTVV.

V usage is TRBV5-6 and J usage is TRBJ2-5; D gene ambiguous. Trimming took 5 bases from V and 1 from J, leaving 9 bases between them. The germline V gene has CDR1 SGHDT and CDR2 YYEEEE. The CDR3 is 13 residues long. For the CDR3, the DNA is TGTGCCAGCAGGTTCTGGGGCCAAGAGACCCAGTACTTC. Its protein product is CASRFWGQETQYF.

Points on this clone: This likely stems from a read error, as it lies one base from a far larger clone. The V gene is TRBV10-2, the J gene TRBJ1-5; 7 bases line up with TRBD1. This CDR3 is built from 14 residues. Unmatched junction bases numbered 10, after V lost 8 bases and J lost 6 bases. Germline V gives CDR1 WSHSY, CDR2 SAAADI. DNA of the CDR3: TGCGCCAGCGGTTCCGGGACAGTCTGTCAGCCCCAGCATTTT. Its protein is CASGSGTVCQPQHF.

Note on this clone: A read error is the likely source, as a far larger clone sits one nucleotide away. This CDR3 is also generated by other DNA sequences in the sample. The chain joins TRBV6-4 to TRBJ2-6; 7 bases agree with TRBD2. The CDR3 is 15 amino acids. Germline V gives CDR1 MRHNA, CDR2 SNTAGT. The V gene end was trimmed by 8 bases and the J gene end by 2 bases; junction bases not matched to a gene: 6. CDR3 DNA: TGTGCCAGCGCGGCGGGAGCTGCTGGGGCCAACGTCCTGACTTTC. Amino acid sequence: CASAAGAAGANVLTF.

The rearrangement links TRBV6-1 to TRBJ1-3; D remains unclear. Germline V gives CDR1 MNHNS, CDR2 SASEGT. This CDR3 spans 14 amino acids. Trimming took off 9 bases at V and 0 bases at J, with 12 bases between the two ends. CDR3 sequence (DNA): TGTGCCAGTACCCCAGGCGGCTCTGGAAACACCATATATTTT. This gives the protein CASTPGGSGNTIYF.

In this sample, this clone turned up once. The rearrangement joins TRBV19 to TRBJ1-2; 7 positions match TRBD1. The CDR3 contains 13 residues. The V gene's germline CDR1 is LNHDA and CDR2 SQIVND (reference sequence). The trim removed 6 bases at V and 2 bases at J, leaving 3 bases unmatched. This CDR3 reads CASSLQGNYGYTF. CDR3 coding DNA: TGTGCCAGTAGCCTACAGGGGAACTATGGCTACACCTTC.

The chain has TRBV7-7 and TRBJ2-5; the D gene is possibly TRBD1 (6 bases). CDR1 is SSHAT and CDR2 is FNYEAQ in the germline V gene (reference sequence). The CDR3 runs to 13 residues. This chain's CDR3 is CATSSDRQETQYF. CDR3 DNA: TGTGCTACCTCCTCGGACAGACAAGAGACCCAGTACTTC.

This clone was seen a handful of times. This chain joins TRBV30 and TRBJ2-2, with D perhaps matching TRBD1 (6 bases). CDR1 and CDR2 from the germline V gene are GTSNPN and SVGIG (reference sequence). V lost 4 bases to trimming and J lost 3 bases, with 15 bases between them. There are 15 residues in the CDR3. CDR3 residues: CAWKGKGHDTGELFF. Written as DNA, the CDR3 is TGTGCCTGGAAAGGAAAGGGACATGACACCGGGGAGCTGTTTTTT.

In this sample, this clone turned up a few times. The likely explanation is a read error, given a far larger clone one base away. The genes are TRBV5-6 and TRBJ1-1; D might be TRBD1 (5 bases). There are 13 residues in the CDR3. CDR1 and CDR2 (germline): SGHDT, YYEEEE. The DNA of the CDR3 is TGTGCCAGCAGCTTGAAGAGGGGAACTGAAGCTTTATTT. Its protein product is CASSLKRGTEALF.

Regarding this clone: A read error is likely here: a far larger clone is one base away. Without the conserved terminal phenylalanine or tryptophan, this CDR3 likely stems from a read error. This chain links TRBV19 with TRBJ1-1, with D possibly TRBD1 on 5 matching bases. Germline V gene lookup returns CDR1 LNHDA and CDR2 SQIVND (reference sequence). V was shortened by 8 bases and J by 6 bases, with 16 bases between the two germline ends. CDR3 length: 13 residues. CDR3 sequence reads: CASGRDRFSEAFL. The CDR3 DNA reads TGTGCCAGTGGGAGGGACCGGTTCTCTGAAGCTTTCCTT.

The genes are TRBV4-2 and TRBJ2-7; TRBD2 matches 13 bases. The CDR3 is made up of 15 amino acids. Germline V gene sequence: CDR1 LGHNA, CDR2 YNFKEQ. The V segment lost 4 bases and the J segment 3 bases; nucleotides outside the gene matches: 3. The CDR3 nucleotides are TGTGCCAGCAGCCGGACTAGCGGGAGTAGCTACGAGCAGTACTTC. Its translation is CASSRTSGSSYEQYF.

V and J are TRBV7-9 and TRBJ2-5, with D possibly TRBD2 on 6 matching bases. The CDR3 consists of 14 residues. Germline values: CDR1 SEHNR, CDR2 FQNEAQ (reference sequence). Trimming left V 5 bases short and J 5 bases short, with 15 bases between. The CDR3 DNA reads TGTGCCAGCAGCCCAATGGGGAGCGGGGAGACCCAGTACTTC. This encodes CASSPMGSGETQYF.

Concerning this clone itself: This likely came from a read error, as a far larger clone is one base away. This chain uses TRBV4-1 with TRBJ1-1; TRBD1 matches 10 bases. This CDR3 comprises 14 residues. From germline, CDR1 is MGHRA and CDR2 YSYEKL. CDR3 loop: CASNRGQGNNEAFF. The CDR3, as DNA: TGCGCCAGCAACCGGGGACAGGGGAACAATGAAGCTTTCTTT.

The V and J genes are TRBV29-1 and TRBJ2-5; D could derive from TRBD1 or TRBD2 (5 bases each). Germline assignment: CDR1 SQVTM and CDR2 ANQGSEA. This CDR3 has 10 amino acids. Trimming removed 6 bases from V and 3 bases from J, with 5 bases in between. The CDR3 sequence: CSVGEETQYF. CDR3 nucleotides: TGCAGCGTGGGGGAAGAGACCCAGTACTTC.